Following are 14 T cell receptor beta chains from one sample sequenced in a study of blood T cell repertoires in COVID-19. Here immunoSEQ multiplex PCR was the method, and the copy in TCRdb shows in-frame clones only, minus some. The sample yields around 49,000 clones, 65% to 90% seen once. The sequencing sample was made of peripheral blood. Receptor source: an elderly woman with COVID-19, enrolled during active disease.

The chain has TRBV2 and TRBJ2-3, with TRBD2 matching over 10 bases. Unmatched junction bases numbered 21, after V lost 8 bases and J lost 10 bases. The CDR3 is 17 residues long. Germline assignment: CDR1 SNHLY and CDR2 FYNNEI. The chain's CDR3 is CASLGDGGLAGVVAQYF. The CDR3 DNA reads TGTGCCAGCCTGGGGGATGGGGGCCTAGCGGGAGTAGTGGCGCAGTATTTT.

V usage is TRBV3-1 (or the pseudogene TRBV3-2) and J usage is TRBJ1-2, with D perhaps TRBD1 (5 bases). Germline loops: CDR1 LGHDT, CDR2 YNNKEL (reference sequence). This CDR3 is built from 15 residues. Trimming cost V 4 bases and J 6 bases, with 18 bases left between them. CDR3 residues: CASSLGAGTSHGYTF. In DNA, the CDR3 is TGTGCCAGCAGCCTGGGTGCGGGGACGTCGCATGGCTACACCTTC.

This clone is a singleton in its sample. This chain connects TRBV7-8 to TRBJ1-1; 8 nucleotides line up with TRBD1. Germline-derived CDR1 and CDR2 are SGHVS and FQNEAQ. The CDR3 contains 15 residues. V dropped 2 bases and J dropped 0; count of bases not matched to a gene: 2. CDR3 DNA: TGTGCCAGCAGCTTACCACAGGGGGTGAACACTGAAGCTTTCTTT. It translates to CASSLPQGVNTEAFF.

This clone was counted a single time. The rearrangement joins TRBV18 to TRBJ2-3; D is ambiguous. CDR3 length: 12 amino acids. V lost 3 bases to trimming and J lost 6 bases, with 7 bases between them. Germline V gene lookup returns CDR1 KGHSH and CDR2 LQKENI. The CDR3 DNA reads TGTGCCAGCTCACCCGAGAGGGATACGCAGTATTTT. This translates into CASSPERDTQYF.

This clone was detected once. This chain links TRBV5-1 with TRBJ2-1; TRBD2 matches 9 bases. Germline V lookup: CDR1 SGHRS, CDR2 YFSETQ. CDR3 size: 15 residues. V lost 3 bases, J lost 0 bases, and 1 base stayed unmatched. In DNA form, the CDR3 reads TGCGCCAGCAGCTCTAGCGGGACCTCCTACAATGAGCAGTTCTTC. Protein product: CASSSSGTSYNEQFF.

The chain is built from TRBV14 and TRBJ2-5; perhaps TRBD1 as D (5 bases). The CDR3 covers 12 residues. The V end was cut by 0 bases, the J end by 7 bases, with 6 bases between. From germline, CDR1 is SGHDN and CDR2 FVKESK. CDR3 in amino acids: CASSQERGTQYF. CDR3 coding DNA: TGTGCCAGCAGCCAAGAAAGGGGGACCCAGTACTTC. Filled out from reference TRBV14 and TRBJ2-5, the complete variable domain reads EAGVTQFPSHSVIEKGQTVTLRCDPISGHDNLYWYRRVMGKEIKFLLHFVKESKQDESGMPNNRFLAERTGGTYSTLKVQPAELEDSGVYFCASSQERGTQYFGPGTRLLVL.

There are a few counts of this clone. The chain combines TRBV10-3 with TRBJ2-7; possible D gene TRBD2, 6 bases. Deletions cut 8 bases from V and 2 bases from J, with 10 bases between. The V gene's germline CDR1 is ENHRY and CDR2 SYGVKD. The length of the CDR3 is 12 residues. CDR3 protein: CAIGGTAYEQYF. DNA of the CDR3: TGTGCCATCGGAGGGACGGCCTACGAGCAGTACTTC.

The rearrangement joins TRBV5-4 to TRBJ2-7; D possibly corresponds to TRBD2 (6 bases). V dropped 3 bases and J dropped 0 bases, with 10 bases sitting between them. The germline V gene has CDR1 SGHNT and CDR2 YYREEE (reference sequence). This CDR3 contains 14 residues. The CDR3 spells CASSSGVGSYEQYF. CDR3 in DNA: TGTGCCAGCAGCTCGGGGGTGGGCTCCTACGAGCAGTACTTC.

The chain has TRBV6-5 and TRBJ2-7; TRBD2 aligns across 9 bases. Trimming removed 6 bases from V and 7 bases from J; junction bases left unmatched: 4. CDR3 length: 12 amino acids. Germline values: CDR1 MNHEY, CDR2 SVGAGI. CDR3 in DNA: TGTGCCAGCAGGGGACTAGCTGAAGAGCAGTACTTC. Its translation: CASRGLAEEQYF.

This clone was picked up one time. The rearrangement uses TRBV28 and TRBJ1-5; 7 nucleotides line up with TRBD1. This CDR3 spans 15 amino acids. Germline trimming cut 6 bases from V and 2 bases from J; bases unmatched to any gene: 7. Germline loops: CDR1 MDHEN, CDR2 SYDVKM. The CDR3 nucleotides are TGTGCCAGCAGACCCCAGGGGGTTGGCAATCAGCCCCAGCATTTT. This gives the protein CASRPQGVGNQPQHF.

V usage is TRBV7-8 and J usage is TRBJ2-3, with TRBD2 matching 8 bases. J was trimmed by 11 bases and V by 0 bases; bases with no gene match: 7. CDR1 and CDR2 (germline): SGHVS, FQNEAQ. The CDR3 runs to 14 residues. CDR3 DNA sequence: TGTGCCAGCAGCTTAGCCAGAAGCGGGAGCAAGCAGTATTTT. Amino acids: CASSLARSGSKQYF. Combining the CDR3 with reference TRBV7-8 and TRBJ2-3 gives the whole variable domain GAGVSQSPRYKVAKRGQDVALRCDPISGHVSLFWYQQALGQGPEFLTYFQNEAQLDKSGLPSDRFFAERPEGSVSTLKIQRTQQEDSAVYLCASSLARSGSKQYFGPGTRLTVL.

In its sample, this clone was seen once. The CDR3 loop is CASIRGGKHYNEQFF. CDR3 bases: TGTGCCAGCATTAGGGGAGGGAAGCACTACAATGAGCAGTTCTTC. The chain combines TRBV6-4 with TRBJ2-1; 7 nucleotides line up with TRBD2. Trimming took 7 bases from V and 3 from J; bases not matched to a gene: 9. The CDR3 has 15 residues. CDR1 MRHNA and CDR2 SNTAGT come from the germline V gene.

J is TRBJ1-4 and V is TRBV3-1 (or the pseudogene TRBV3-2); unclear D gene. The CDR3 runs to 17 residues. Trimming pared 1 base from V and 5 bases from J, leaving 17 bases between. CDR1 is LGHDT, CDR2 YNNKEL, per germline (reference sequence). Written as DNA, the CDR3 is TGTGCCAGCAGCCAAGGGGCGAGGAGGGCCCTAAATGAAAAACTGTTTTTT. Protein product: CASSQGARRALNEKLFF.

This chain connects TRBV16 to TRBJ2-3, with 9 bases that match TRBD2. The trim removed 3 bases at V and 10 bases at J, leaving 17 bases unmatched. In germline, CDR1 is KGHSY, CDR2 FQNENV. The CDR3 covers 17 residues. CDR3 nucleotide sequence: TGTGCCAGCAGCCATCCAAGGTCCCTAGCGGGACCCGGCCCGCAGTATTTT. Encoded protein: CASSHPRSLAGPGPQYF.